Following are 17 T cell receptor beta chains from one sample sequenced in a study of T-cell memory formation after mild COVID-19. TCRdb ran MiXCR on the 5' RACE reads and lists one entry per CDR3 protein. The table shows 400,000 or so distinct CDR3 sequences, with roughly 20% occurring only once. Sample: PBMCs or a T cell subset sorted from them (not recorded which). Source of these receptors: an adult woman who had mild COVID-19 (a few samples of this study predate the infection). Cell type and time point are not known.

This clonotype was counted between two and nine times. The V gene is TRBV20-1, the J gene TRBJ1-1, with D tentatively TRBD1 (6 bases). Trimming stripped 5 bases from V and 2 bases from J, with 9 bases between. The germline gives CDR1 DFQATT, CDR2 SNEGSKA (reference sequence). CDR3 length: 12 residues. The CDR3 protein is CSAWGRNTEAFF. The CDR3, as DNA: TGCAGTGCTTGGGGGCGAAACACTGAAGCTTTCTTT.

Only a few counts were recorded for this clonotype. As DNA, the CDR3 is TGCAGCGCTGGGACAGGGGTTGATGAAAAACTGTTTTTT. The encoded protein is CSAGTGVDEKLFF. The rearrangement links TRBV29-1 to TRBJ1-4; 10 bases are shared with TRBD1. The CDR3 contains 13 residues. Germline V gene sequence: CDR1 SQVTM, CDR2 ANQGSEA. Germline trimming cut 7 bases from V and 6 bases from J; bases unmatched to any gene: 5.

This clonotype has only a few counts. One end of the junction does not line up with germline, which may come from a read error. The V and J genes are TRBV5-5 and TRBJ1-2; D gene ambiguous. CDR3 length: 10 residues. Per germline, CDR1 SGHKS and CDR2 YYEKEE (reference sequence). Written as DNA, the CDR3 is TGTGCCAGCAGCTTTGGTCAGATCTACTTC. Protein sequence: CASSFGQIYF.

V and J are TRBV5-1 and TRBJ1-5; the match to TRBD1 covers 10 bases. CDR3 length: 15 amino acids. Germline lookup yields CDR1 SGHRS and CDR2 YFSETQ. The J segment lost 3 bases and the V segment lost 4 bases, leaving 4 bases of the junction unmatched. The CDR3 nucleotides read TGCGCCAGCAGCCAGACAGGGGGCATCAATCAGCCCCAGCATTTT. This gives the protein CASSQTGGINQPQHF.

This clonotype has just a few counts. The rearrangement links TRBV27 to TRBJ1-2, with 12 positions matching TRBD1. From germline, CDR1 is MNHEY and CDR2 SMNVEV (reference sequence). Unmatched junction bases numbered 4, after V lost 5 bases and J lost 3 bases. The CDR3 loop spans 15 amino acids. The CDR3 sequence: CASSRDRGLDYGYTF. For the CDR3, the DNA is TGTGCCAGCAGTAGGGACAGGGGGCTTGACTATGGCTACACCTTC.

This clonotype has only a few counts. V gene TRBV6-5 combines with J gene TRBJ1-4, with 7 bases matching TRBD1. J gave up 10 bases and V 0 bases, and 8 bases lay outside the gene matches. The CDR3 is made up of 15 amino acids. CDR1 is MNHEY and CDR2 is SVGAGI in the germline V gene. This CDR3 reads CASSYSNRGQGKLFF. CDR3 DNA sequence: TGTGCCAGCAGTTACTCGAATAGGGGGCAAGGAAAACTGTTTTTT.

This clonotype occurred a few times. The chain recombines TRBV7-9 with TRBJ2-6, with TRBD2 matching 10 bases. The trim removed 0 bases at V and 10 bases at J, leaving 3 bases unmatched. The germline gives CDR1 SEHNR, CDR2 FQNEAQ (reference sequence). The CDR3 length is 15 residues. CDR3 nucleotides: TGTGCCAGCAGCTTAGCCGGACTAGCGGCGAACGTCCTGACTTTC. Translated: CASSLAGLAANVLTF.

This chain joins TRBV24-1 and TRBJ2-1; 10 nucleotides agree with TRBD1. Germline V gene lookup returns CDR1 KGHDR and CDR2 SFDVKD. J was trimmed by 2 bases and V by 1 base; bases with no gene match: 4. The CDR3 is 17 residues long. The CDR3 nucleotides are TGTGCCACCAGTGATTTTCGGGGACAGGGGACCTACAATGAGCAGTTCTTC. It encodes CATSDFRGQGTYNEQFF.

The genes are TRBV18 and TRBJ2-3; D gene ambiguous. V was pared by 0 bases and J by 9 bases, with 10 bases between. The CDR3 is made up of 13 amino acids. Germline loops: CDR1 KGHSH, CDR2 LQKENI. CDR3 bases: TGTGCCAGCTCACCACCAGATCGGGTAACGCAGTATTTT. It encodes CASSPPDRVTQYF.

This clonotype was seen ten or more times. This chain connects TRBV12-3 or TRBV12-4 to TRBJ2-3, with D uncertain. The germline V and J ends were trimmed by 5 bases and 2 bases, with 5 bases remaining between them. The CDR3 extends over 12 amino acids. The CDR3 DNA follows: TGTGCCAGCAGTCCCCCCACAGATACGCAGTATTTT. Translating it yields CASSPPTDTQYF.

This clonotype was detected many times. V and J are TRBV7-9 and TRBJ2-7; D is unresolved. The V end lost 3 bases, the J end lost 6 bases, and 12 bases lay between the germline ends. Germline assignment: CDR1 SEHNR and CDR2 FQNEAQ (reference sequence). This CDR3 region has 13 residues. CDR3 residues: CASSFIYGSEQYF. The CDR3 DNA is TGTGCCAGCAGCTTCATATACGGAAGCGAGCAGTACTTC.

The V and J genes are TRBV29-1 and TRBJ2-5; 11 nucleotides line up with TRBD2. J gave up 5 bases and V 0 bases, and 2 bases lay outside the gene matches. Germline CDR1 is SQVTM and CDR2 is ANQGSEA. The CDR3 covers 14 residues. CDR3 region: CSVEETSGIETQYF. Here the CDR3 DNA reads TGCAGCGTTGAAGAGACTAGCGGGATCGAGACCCAGTACTTC.

This clonotype was seen ten or more times. This chain connects TRBV7-2 to TRBJ2-5; TRBD1 matches at 7 bases. V shed 3 bases, J shed 3 bases, and the junction held 1 base outside the gene matches. The CDR3 has 13 amino acids. Germline-derived CDR1 and CDR2 are SGHTA and FQGNSA. CDR3: CASSLGQKETQYF. The CDR3 DNA sequence: TGTGCCAGCAGCTTGGGACAGAAAGAGACCCAGTACTTC.

This clonotype showed up just a few times. The chain recombines TRBV4-1 with TRBJ2-5; D might be TRBD2 (6 bases). The CDR3 is made up of 15 amino acids. Per germline, CDR1 MGHRA and CDR2 YSYEKL. The V and J ends lost 3 bases and 1 base respectively, with 12 bases between them. For the CDR3, the DNA is TGCGCCAGCAGCCACGTTGGTAGCGGCCAAGAGACCCAGTACTTC. Amino acids: CASSHVGSGQETQYF.

This clonotype has just a few counts. V gene TRBV4-1 combines with J gene TRBJ1-6; D is uncertain. Germline CDR1 reads MGHRA; CDR2 reads YSYEKL. V lost 0 bases and J lost 6, with 6 bases in between. The length of the CDR3 is 14 residues. DNA for the CDR3: TGCGCCAGCAGCCAAGAGACCGTTAATTCACCCCTCCACTTT. It translates to CASSQETVNSPLHF.

This clonotype came up many times. This sequence joins TRBV5-5 and TRBJ2-1; D not certain. Looked up from germline, CDR1 is SGHKS and CDR2 is YYEKEE (reference sequence). This CDR3 spans 13 amino acids. V lost 3 bases, J lost 6 bases, and 10 bases lay in between. The DNA for the CDR3 is TGTGCCAGCAGCTGGGATGTGGCCAATGAGCAGTTCTTC. It encodes CASSWDVANEQFF.

There are many counts of this clonotype. The junction shows a germline mismatch at one end, possibly a read error. This sequence joins TRBV5-1 and TRBJ2-3; D might be TRBD2 (6 bases). Per germline, CDR1 SGHRS and CDR2 YFSETQ. This CDR3 has 13 residues. The CDR3: CASSFGGADTQYF. The CDR3 nucleotides read TGTGCCAGCAGCTTTGGAGGGGCAGATACGCAGTATTTT.